The entry that follows covers one T cell receptor beta chain sequence. The target antigen is unknown. Clones were read by immunoSEQ multiplex PCR, and TCRdb kept only the in-frame ones, dropping some. The profile covers about 38,000 clones, with 78% appearing a single time and 7.5% to 9.5% taken by the ten largest. The data derive from a study of a mutant IDH1 vaccine in newly diagnosed glioma. Time point meaning: baseline, week 1 (first vaccination visit). As to treatment: pre-vaccination baseline after standard-of-care therapy. Findings of the study overall: Across multiple MHC alleles, 93.3% of patients had vaccine-induced responses.

Deletions cut 0 bases from V and 0 bases from J, with 12 bases between. The CDR3 has 17 residues. In germline, CDR1 is MGHRA, CDR2 YSYEKL. The receptor comes from a man aged 35 to 55 with glioma. Some clones in this sample may be carry-over from other donors' samples. The genes are TRBV4-1 and TRBJ1-3; D may be TRBD1 (6 bases). The source material was PBMCs, sampled from a glioma patient treated with radiotherapy, temozolomide or both. The CDR3 sequence is CASSQDGRGGSGNTIYF. CDR3 DNA sequence: TGCGCCAGCAGCCAAGATGGGAGGGGGGGCTCTGGAAACACCATATATTTT.